Listed below are T cell receptor beta chains from one sample, sequenced in a study of blood T cell repertoires in COVID-19. The data were produced by immunoSEQ multiplex PCR, yet TCRdb's version contains in-frame clones alone and is incomplete. Found here are more than 200,000 clones, about 90% of them singletons; the top ten hold around 1.8%. What was sequenced was PBMCs or T cells enriched from blood (not recorded which). The receptor set was obtained from a young woman who had recovered from COVID-19. Each CDR3 is given with its conserved first and last residue. The D gene is left open where the match is weak. Not every row has a clone size; where given, it reads once, few, many or a size class.

>TRBJ1-1|-|TRBV11-2|-
CASSSTGRSSEAFF
TGTGCCAGCAGCTCTACGGGAAGGAGTAGTGAAGCTTTCTTT
>TRBJ2-2|-|TRBV10-2|-
CATFGSGGELFF
TGCGCCACCTTTGGAAGCGGCGGGGAGCTGTTTTTT
>TRBJ1-4|TRBD1|TRBV7-9|-
CASSLAGTGPNEKLFF
TGTGCCAGCAGCTTAGCCGGGACAGGGCCTAATGAAAAACTGTTTTTT
>TRBJ1-1|-|TRBV12-3/TRBV12-4|many
CASSLTENTEAFF
TGTGCCAGCAGTTTGACAGAGAACACTGAAGCTTTCTTT
>TRBJ1-2|-|TRBV5-1|-
CASSLVGHGYTF
TGCGCCAGCAGCTTGGTCGGTCATGGCTACACCTTC
>TRBJ2-5|-|TRBV3-1/TRBV3-2|-
CASSQDPAATQYF
TGTGCCAGCAGCCAAGACCCTGCGGCTACCCAGTACTTC
>TRBJ1-2|-|TRBV2|-
CASSESPGESPF
TGTGCCAGCAGTGAATCTCCAGGGGAATCCCCTTTC
>TRBJ2-3|TRBD1|TRBV7-7|once
CASSLDRELTQYF
TGTGCTAGCAGCTTAGACAGGGAACTTACGCAGTATTTT
>TRBJ2-1|-|TRBV5-4|few
CASSLDSNEQFF
TGTGCCAGCAGCTTGGACTCTAATGAGCAGTTCTTC
>TRBJ2-3|TRBD2|TRBV10-1|few
CASSGPRGGLQYF
TGCGCCAGCAGTGGACCGCGGGGGGGCCTGCAGTATTTT
>TRBJ1-1|-|TRBV6-5|-
CASLWNTEAFF
TGTGCCAGCCTTTGGAACACTGAAGCTTTCTTT
>TRBJ1-2|-|TRBV4-3|-
CASSQDSRGNYGYTF
TGCGCCAGCAGCCAAGATTCAAGAGGGAACTATGGCTACACCTTC
>TRBJ1-2|-|TRBV10-3|once
CAPLRRKNYGYTF
TGTGCCCCCTTGAGGAGGAAAAACTATGGCTACACCTTC
>TRBJ1-2|-|TRBV18|-
CASSPQEAYGYTF
TGTGCCAGCTCGCCTCAGGAGGCGTATGGCTACACCTTC
>TRBJ2-7|-|TRBV5-1|-
CASSSGQYEQYF
TGCGCCAGCAGCTCCGGTCAATACGAGCAGTACTTC
>TRBJ2-7|-|TRBV28|-
CASRPDRLAEQYF
TGTGCCAGCAGACCCGACAGGCTCGCGGAGCAGTACTTC
>TRBJ2-7|-|TRBV27|-
CASSPSPGVFYEQYF
TGTGCCAGCAGTCCCTCACCGGGAGTCTTCTACGAGCAGTACTTC
>TRBJ2-7|TRBD2|TRBV19|-
CASSIRRGFSYEQYF
TGTGCCAGTAGTATCCGGCGGGGGTTCTCCTACGAGCAGTACTTC
>TRBJ1-1|-|TRBV7-2|once
CASSPHSGAQTEAFF
TGTGCCAGCAGCCCCCACTCAGGGGCGCAAACTGAAGCTTTCTTT
>TRBJ1-2|-|TRBV18|-
CASSTDSFDYGYTF
TGTGCCAGCTCAACGGACAGTTTCGACTATGGCTACACCTTC
>TRBJ2-7|-|TRBV5-1|-
CASSLAPSFEQYF
TGCGCCAGCAGCTTGGCTCCTAGCTTCGAGCAGTACTTC
>TRBJ1-5|-|TRBV5-6|-
CASSLGHGSLGEPQHF
TGTGCCAGCAGCTTGGGGCACGGGTCCCTCGGGGAGCCCCAGCATTTT
>TRBJ2-4|-|TRBV6-2/TRBV6-3|-
CASSYLGAQYF
TGTGCCAGCAGTTACCTGGGGGCTCAGTACTTC
>TRBJ1-2|-|TRBV6-5|-
CASSPDSWNYGYTF
TGTGCCAGCAGTCCCGACAGCTGGAACTATGGCTACACCTTC
>TRBJ2-2|TRBD1|TRBV5-1|-
CASSTDRALNTGELFF
TGCGCCAGCAGCACGGACAGGGCTCTGAACACCGGGGAGCTGTTTTTT
>TRBJ2-6|-|TRBV19|-
CASRRTHTGANVLTF
TGTGCCAGTAGACGAACCCACACTGGGGCCAACGTCCTGACTTTC
>TRBJ1-4|TRBD1|TRBV4-2|many
CASSQDFGTGDEKLFF
TGTGCCAGCAGCCAAGATTTCGGGACAGGGGACGAAAAACTGTTTTTT
>TRBJ2-7|TRBD2|TRBV15|-
CATSRKGGGSLSYEQYF
TGTGCCACCAGCAGAAAAGGCGGGGGGTCACTCTCCTACGAGCAGTACTTC
>TRBJ1-6|TRBD1|TRBV3-1/TRBV3-2|-
CASSHGGQGAVNSPLHF
TGTGCCAGCAGCCACGGCGGACAGGGGGCTGTAAATTCACCCCTCCACTTT
>TRBJ1-2|-|TRBV7-6|-
CASSPYLIANYGYTF
TGTGCCAGCAGCCCATACTTAATAGCTAACTATGGCTACACCTTC
>TRBJ2-7|TRBD1|TRBV28|-
CASRGTGTNSYEQYF
TGTGCCAGCAGGGGGACAGGGACTAACTCCTACGAGCAGTACTTC
>TRBJ1-6|TRBD1|TRBV9|-
CASSAQGKGSPLHF
TGTGCCAGCAGTGCACAGGGGAAGGGTTCACCCCTCCACTTT
>TRBJ1-2|-|TRBV1|-
CTSSQDRESGQGYTF
TGCACCAGCAGCCAAGACCGGGAGTCCGGGCAGGGCTACACCTTC
>TRBJ2-1|TRBD2|TRBV11-3|-
CASSFRAGGNEQFF
TGTGCCAGCAGCTTTAGAGCGGGGGGAAATGAGCAGTTCTTC
>TRBJ1-4|TRBD1|TRBV7-2|-
CASSLGGGAAPNEKLFF
TGTGCCAGCAGCTTAGGAGGGGGCGCTGCCCCTAATGAAAAACTGTTTTTT
>TRBJ2-1|-|TRBV6-1|-
CASSDERGDEQFF
TGTGCCAGCAGTGATGAAAGGGGCGATGAGCAGTTCTTC
>TRBJ1-2|TRBD1|TRBV2|-
CASNQGVFRGYTF
TGTGCCAGCAACCAGGGGGTTTTTCGTGGCTACACCTTC
>TRBJ2-3|TRBD1|TRBV11-3|-
CASSREAGGASTDTQYF
TGTGCCAGCAGCAGAGAAGCAGGGGGCGCATCCACAGATACGCAGTATTTT
>TRBJ1-3|-|TRBV18|once
CASSQVSRLTSGNTIYF
TGTGCCAGCTCACAAGTGTCTCGACTGACCTCTGGAAACACCATATATTTT
>TRBJ1-2|-|TRBV3-1/TRBV3-2|-
CASSQLTVSNYGYTF
TGTGCCAGCAGCCAATTAACAGTGTCTAACTATGGCTACACCTTC
>TRBJ1-2|-|TRBV2|-
CASLIGGIYTF
TGTGCCAGCCTGATTGGAGGGATCTACACCTTC
>TRBJ1-6|-|TRBV15|-
CATSPYPIRASPLHF
TGTGCCACCAGCCCCTATCCTATTAGAGCTTCACCCCTCCACTTT
>TRBJ1-5|-|TRBV10-3|-
CAIKGGGEDQPQHF
TGTGCCATCAAAGGAGGCGGGGAGGATCAGCCCCAGCATTTT
>TRBJ2-7|TRBD1|TRBV5-4|-
CASSFPGTGASSYEQYF
TGTGCCAGCAGCTTCCCCGGGACAGGGGCTTCCTCCTACGAGCAGTACTTC
>TRBJ2-7|-|TRBV20-1|-
CSASRGTGVHSEQYF
TGCAGTGCTAGTCGGGGGACTGGGGTTCACAGCGAGCAGTACTTC
>TRBJ1-2|-|TRBV6-2/TRBV6-3|-
CASSYSKAQDTRYGYTF
TGTGCCAGCAGTTACTCGAAGGCCCAGGACACCCGCTATGGCTACACCTTC